The clone carrying this T cell receptor beta chain has only one observation. The CDR3 spans 18 residues. Per germline, CDR1 SGDLS and CDR2 YYNGEE. The ends lost 1 base at V and 6 bases at J; junction bases unmatched: 12. The data were taken from a study of blood T cell repertoires in COVID-19. Whole-study context: Sources were T cells, B-cell-depleted T cells, or PBMCs; the material itself was cDNA or gDNA.

In the authors' methods: Quantification of nucleated cells was approximated via reference gene primer amplification. TCRdb's copy holds only in-frame clones and misses some; the assay was immunoSEQ multiplex PCR. Clone size and the V and J calls come from that table; the DNA yielded D and trimming. The repertoire has over 75,000 clones, approximately 82% of them found once; the top ten carry about 10%. This chain joins TRBV9 and TRBJ2-3; 12 bases match TRBD2. The sequenced material came from peripheral blood. The sequence was collected from an older man with acute or convalescent COVID-19. The CDR3 spells CASSVQGLAGGQGDTQYF. The CDR3 region has the DNA TGTGCCAGCAGCGTACAGGGGCTAGCGGGGGGGCAAGGTGATACGCAGTATTTT. Complete variable domain (other parts from reference TRBV9 and TRBJ2-3): DSGVTQTPKHLITATGQRVTLRCSPRSGDLSVYWYQQSLDQGLQFLIQYYNGEERAKGNILERFSAQQFPDLHSELNLSSLELGDSALYFCASSVQGLAGGQGDTQYFGPGTRLTVL.